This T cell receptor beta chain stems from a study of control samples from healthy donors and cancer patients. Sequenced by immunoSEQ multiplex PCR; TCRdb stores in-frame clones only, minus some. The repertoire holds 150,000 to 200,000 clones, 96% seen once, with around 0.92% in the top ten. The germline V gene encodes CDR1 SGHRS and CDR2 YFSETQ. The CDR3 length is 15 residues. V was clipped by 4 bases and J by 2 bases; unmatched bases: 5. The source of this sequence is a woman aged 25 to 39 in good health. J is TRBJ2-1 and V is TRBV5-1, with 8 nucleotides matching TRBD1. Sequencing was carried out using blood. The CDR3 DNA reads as TGCGCCAGCAGCCCGGACAGGGACGCCTACAATGAGCAGTTCTTC. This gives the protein CASSPDRDAYNEQFF.